These 13 T cell receptor beta chains were all obtained from the same sample, sequenced in a study of blood T cell repertoires in COVID-19. Only in-frame clones appear in the TCRdb table, and some are missing; sequencing was by immunoSEQ multiplex PCR. Of about 43,000 clones detected, around 87% appear once; the ten largest clones hold 3% to 5%. The source material was peripheral blood. Every receptor here comes from a man aged 35-49 years with COVID-19, enrolled during active disease.

This chain uses TRBV5-1 with TRBJ2-7; D might be TRBD1 (5 bases). V shed 2 bases and J shed 4 bases, with 13 bases lying between them. Germline CDR1 SGHRS, CDR2 YFSETQ. CDR3 length: 14 amino acids. The CDR3: CASSLDSFAYEQYF. CDR3 sequence (DNA): TGCGCCAGCAGCTTAGACAGCTTCGCATACGAGCAGTACTTC.

This sequence joins TRBV28 and TRBJ1-3, with TRBD1 as a possible D gene (5 bases). CDR1 and CDR2 (germline): MDHEN, SYDVKM. With 5 bases removed from V and 4 bases from J, the gap between germline ends came to 15 bases. This CDR3 is 15 amino acids long. CDR3 in DNA: TGTGCCAGCAGTCCTGCCTTGGGGCAGGGAAACACCATATATTTT. It codes for CASSPALGQGNTIYF.

The chain uses TRBV27 and TRBJ1-4; D gene uncertain. Germline V gene data show CDR1 as MNHEY and CDR2 as SMNVEV (reference sequence). Trimming took 5 bases from V and 8 from J, leaving 9 bases between them. The CDR3 has 12 residues. The CDR3 protein is CASSAPGEKLFF. Written as DNA, the CDR3 is TGTGCCAGCAGTGCGCCCGGGGAAAAACTGTTTTTT. Full variable domain (missing parts from reference TRBV27 and TRBJ1-4): EAQVTQNPRYLITVTGKKLTVTCSQNMNHEYMSWYRQDPGLGLRQIYYSMNVEVTDKGDVPEGYKVSRKEKRNFPLILESPSPNQTSLYFCASSAPGEKLFFGSGTQLSVL.

Concerning this clone: This same CDR3 is encoded by further DNA sequences in the sample. V is TRBV4-1 and J is TRBJ2-7; 11 bases align to TRBD1. The CDR3 totals 14 residues. Germline values: CDR1 MGHRA, CDR2 YSYEKL. Trimming cost V 4 bases and J 2 bases; bases outside gene matches: 1. The CDR3 is CASSLDRGPYEQYF. The DNA of the CDR3 is TGCGCCAGCAGCCTGGACAGGGGGCCCTACGAGCAGTACTTC.

In its sample, this clone was seen a few times. The rearrangement joins TRBV28 to TRBJ1-1, with D perhaps matching TRBD1 (6 bases). Germline values: CDR1 MDHEN, CDR2 SYDVKM. Deletions cut 3 bases from V and 6 bases from J, with 11 bases between. This CDR3 region has 13 residues. The CDR3 loop is CASSFARGSEAFF. As DNA, the CDR3 is TGTGCCAGCAGTTTCGCGAGGGGGTCTGAAGCTTTCTTT. The variable domain in full, completed from reference TRBV28 and TRBJ1-1, reads DVKVTQSSRYLVKRTGEKVFLECVQDMDHENMFWYRQDPGLGLRLIYFSYDVKMKEKGDIPEGYSVSREKKERFSLILESASTNQTSMYLCASSFARGSEAFFGQGTRLTVV.

The CDR3 sequence: CAWSPSSLGTQYF. The CDR3 bases are TGTGCCTGGAGTCCTTCCTCCCTCGGTACGCAGTATTTT. This sequence joins TRBV30 and TRBJ2-3; no reliable D call. The V end lost 2 bases, the J end lost 8 bases, and 14 bases lay between the germline ends. Germline CDR1 GTSNPN, CDR2 SVGIG (reference sequence). The CDR3 loop spans 13 amino acids.

The J gene is TRBJ2-2, the V gene TRBV24-1, with 9 positions matching TRBD1. V gave up 3 bases and J gave up 7 bases; unmatched junction bases: 8. CDR1 is KGHDR and CDR2 is SFDVKD in the germline V gene. The length of the CDR3 is 16 residues. The CDR3 DNA reads as TGTGCCACCAGTGATGCCGGGACAGGGCTAGTCGGGGAGCTGTTTTTT. It codes for CATSDAGTGLVGELFF.

The chain carries TRBV3-1 (or the pseudogene TRBV3-2) and TRBJ1-2; 8 bases align to TRBD1. The ends lost 3 bases at V and 4 bases at J; junction bases unmatched: 7. This CDR3 contains 15 residues. Germline loops: CDR1 LGHDT, CDR2 YNNKEL (reference sequence). The CDR3 nucleotides read TGTGCCAGCAGCCAGGCGACAGACAGGGGCTATGGCTACACCTTC. This codes for CASSQATDRGYGYTF.

The chain is built from TRBV5-1 and TRBJ2-1; 9 positions match TRBD2. The CDR3 covers 16 residues. Germline values: CDR1 SGHRS, CDR2 YFSETQ. The trim removed 4 bases at V and 5 bases at J, leaving 10 bases unmatched. As DNA, the CDR3 is TGCGCCAGCAGCCCCAGAGGGCTAGCGGGAAACAATGAGCAGTTCTTC. Protein sequence: CASSPRGLAGNNEQFF. The full variable domain, completed using reference TRBV5-1 and TRBJ2-1, is KAGVTQTPRYLIKTRGQQVTLSCSPISGHRSVSWYQQTPGQGLQFLFEYFSETQRNKGNFPGRFSGRQFSNSRSEMNVSTLELGDSALYLCASSPRGLAGNNEQFFGPGTRLTVL.

V and J are TRBV21-1 and TRBJ1-6; TRBD1, the table's D call, lacks a check against the DNA. TRBV21-1 is noted as a pseudogene. This CDR3 region has 16 residues. The CDR3 DNA sequence: TGTGCCAGCAGTCTTACAGGGGGCCGTTATAATTCACCCCTCCACTTT. It codes for CASSLTGGRYNSPLHF.

The V gene is TRBV19, the J gene TRBJ2-7; 7 bases match TRBD1. Germline loops: CDR1 LNHDA, CDR2 SQIVND (reference sequence). This CDR3 region has 15 residues. The ends lost 5 bases at V and 5 bases at J; junction bases unmatched: 12. The CDR3 is CASSPRQGGTDEQYF. CDR3 nucleotides: TGTGCCAGTAGTCCCCGACAGGGTGGGACGGACGAGCAGTACTTC.

This chain connects TRBV7-7 to TRBJ2-5; D gene unclear. Germline values: CDR1 SSHAT, CDR2 FNYEAQ (reference sequence). Trimming took off 4 bases at V and 4 bases at J, with 10 bases between the two ends. This CDR3 comprises 13 residues. CDR3 residues: CASSSRWAETQYF. The CDR3 region has the DNA TGTGCCAGCAGCTCCCGCTGGGCAGAGACCCAGTACTTC.

V and J are TRBV6-5 and TRBJ2-1, with 9 nucleotides matching TRBD2. The V and J ends lost 2 bases and 2 bases, in that order; junction bases with no gene match: 4. The germline CDR1 and CDR2 sequences are MNHEY and SVGAGI. CDR3 length: 16 residues. The CDR3 protein is CASSYRKRGAYNEQFF. In DNA form, the CDR3 reads TGTGCCAGCAGTTACCGTAAGCGGGGGGCCTACAATGAGCAGTTCTTC.